The next 20 T cell receptor beta chains were all read from a single sample in a study of blood T cell repertoires in COVID-19. Assay used: immunoSEQ multiplex PCR; TCRdb lists only in-frame clones, some missing. The sample lists 250,000 to 300,000 clones, 90% seen once, with 2.1% in the top ten. Sequencing used peripheral blood. The receptors shown here come from a woman aged 55-75 years with COVID-19, enrolled during active disease.

The chain links TRBV4-3 to TRBJ2-2, with TRBD2 matching over 9 bases. V shed 0 bases and J 1 base; nucleotides not matched to a gene: 6. Per germline, CDR1 LGHNA and CDR2 YSLEER. CDR3 size: 18 residues. The CDR3 nucleotides are TGCGCCAGCAGCCAAGAGTCTAGCGGGGACCTGAACACCGGGGAGCTGTTTTTT. Translation: CASSQESSGDLNTGELFF.

The chain recombines TRBV12-2 with TRBJ1-2. TRBV12-2 is designated a pseudogene. The CDR3 loop spans 14 amino acids. CDR3 DNA sequence: TGTGCAAGTCGCTTAGGCAGGCGGGCGTACGGCTACACCTTC. It specifies CASRLGRRAYGYTF.

This chain connects TRBV10-3 to TRBJ1-3; D possibly corresponds to TRBD1 (6 bases). Germline assignment: CDR1 ENHRY and CDR2 SYGVKD. This CDR3 spans 15 amino acids. The V end lost 7 bases, the J end lost 0 bases, and 13 bases lay between the germline ends. The CDR3 bases are TGTGCCATCATGAGAACAGGGACCTCTGGAAACACCATATATTTT. Its translation: CAIMRTGTSGNTIYF.

This clone showed up just a few times. The rearrangement joins TRBV9 to TRBJ1-5, with D possibly being TRBD1 (6 bases). The CDR3 runs 16 residues. The germline V gene has CDR1 SGDLS and CDR2 YYNGEE. Trimming shortened V by 0 bases and J by 5 bases, and 15 bases separated the two germline ends. The DNA for the CDR3 is TGTGCCAGCAGCGTAGCTTTTGTGGGGGCCCATCAGCCCCAGCATTTT. This encodes CASSVAFVGAHQPQHF. The full variable domain, with the rest looked up from reference TRBV9 and TRBJ1-5, is DSGVTQTPKHLITATGQRVTLRCSPRSGDLSVYWYQQSLDQGLQFLIQYYNGEERAKGNILERFSAQQFPDLHSELNLSSLELGDSALYFCASSVAFVGAHQPQHFGDGTRLSIL.

This chain joins TRBV7-2 and TRBJ1-2; no clear D gene. Trimming removed 2 bases at V and 2 bases at J, with 9 bases between. Germline V gene lookup returns CDR1 SGHTA and CDR2 FQGNSA. The CDR3 runs to 14 residues. The CDR3 sequence is CASSLPVANYGYTF. DNA for the CDR3: TGTGCCAGCAGCTTACCCGTAGCCAACTATGGCTACACCTTC.

The gene calls are TRBV5-1 and TRBJ1-2; 8 nucleotides match TRBD1. The ends lost 2 bases at V and 5 bases at J; junction bases unmatched: 8. In germline, CDR1 is SGHRS, CDR2 YFSETQ. This CDR3 comprises 15 residues. The chain's CDR3 is CASSFEGQAAYGYTF. The CDR3 bases are TGCGCCAGCAGCTTTGAGGGACAGGCAGCTTATGGCTACACCTTC.

V and J are TRBV6-4 and TRBJ1-5; TRBD1 agrees at 8 bases. In germline, CDR1 is MRHNA, CDR2 SNTAGT. This CDR3 spans 13 amino acids. The V and J ends lost 8 bases and 7 bases, in that order; junction bases with no gene match: 7. Here the CDR3 reads CASSGDRGQPQHF. The CDR3 nucleotides are TGTGCCAGCTCGGGCGACAGGGGACAGCCCCAGCATTTT.

This chain joins TRBV27 and TRBJ1-6, with TRBD1 matching over 7 bases. CDR1 is MNHEY, CDR2 SMNVEV, per germline (reference sequence). The CDR3 is 15 residues long. With V trimmed by 6 bases and J by 0 bases, 2 bases remained unmatched. CDR3 DNA sequence: TGTGCCAGCAGACCAGGGGGCTCCTATAATTCACCCCTCCACTTT. Translated, it gives CASRPGGSYNSPLHF.

The chain is built from TRBV18 and TRBJ1-1; 7 bases agree with TRBD1. Germline values: CDR1 KGHSH, CDR2 LQKENI. CDR3 length equals 15 residues. V lost 4 bases to trimming and J lost 5 bases; unmatched junction nucleotides: 10. The CDR3 DNA is TGTGCCAGCTCACTGAAGCAGGGGGGTCAGACTGAAGCTTTCTTT. Translated, it gives CASSLKQGGQTEAFF.

V is TRBV2 and J is TRBJ1-1, with 12 bases lining up with TRBD1. The CDR3 is 14 residues long. J lost 7 bases, V lost 7 bases, and 7 bases had no gene match. CDR1 SNHLY and CDR2 FYNNEI come from the germline V gene. This chain's CDR3 is CASIGTGGRGEAFF. In DNA, the CDR3 is TGTGCCAGCATCGGGACAGGGGGCAGGGGTGAAGCTTTCTTT.

The CDR3 loop is CASSVVFVRGTLDTNYGYTF. The DNA of the CDR3 is TGTGCCAGCAGTGTGGTCTTTGTGCGTGGGACATTGGATACTAACTATGGCTACACCTTC. The V call is TRBV6-1, the J call TRBJ1-2, with D possibly matching TRBD1 (6 bases). The CDR3 spans 20 residues. Between the trimmed V and J ends, which lost 4 bases and 0 bases, there was a span of 27 bases. Germline V CDR1 and CDR2: MNHNS, SASEGT.

This chain uses TRBV6-5 with TRBJ1-1; 7 bases line up with TRBD1. Per germline, CDR1 MNHEY and CDR2 SVGAGI. Germline trimming cut 6 bases from V and 1 base from J; bases unmatched to any gene: 8. This CDR3 contains 15 residues. The DNA for the CDR3 is TGTGCCAGCAGACACCTCGGGACAGCGAACACTGAAGCTTTCTTT. Translating it yields CASRHLGTANTEAFF.

This clone came up a few times. V gene TRBV19 combines with J gene TRBJ1-5; 8 positions match TRBD1. The CDR3 totals 16 residues. With V trimmed by 3 bases and J by 5 bases, 9 bases remained unmatched. The germline gives CDR1 LNHDA, CDR2 SQIVND (reference sequence). CDR3 coding DNA: TGTGCCAGTAGTATCACAGGGGGAGCTAGTCATCAGCCCCAGCATTTT. Translation gives CASSITGGASHQPQHF.

The chain uses TRBV18 and TRBJ1-4; 8 nucleotides match TRBD1. The germline gives CDR1 KGHSH, CDR2 LQKENI. V gave up 3 bases and J gave up 8 bases; unmatched junction bases: 5. CDR3 length equals 14 residues. The CDR3 loop reads CASSPAGGAEKLFF. The DNA of the CDR3 is TGTGCCAGCTCACCTGCAGGGGGCGCGGAAAAACTGTTTTTT.

V usage is TRBV5-1 and J usage is TRBJ2-1; TRBD2 might be the D (5 bases). CDR3 length equals 13 residues. Trimming took off 2 bases at V and 8 bases at J, with 11 bases between the two ends. Germline V gene data show CDR1 as SGHRS and CDR2 as YFSETQ. The chain's CDR3 is CASSFRGRDEQFF. The DNA of the CDR3 is TGCGCCAGCAGCTTTCGAGGGCGGGATGAGCAGTTCTTC.

This clone was seen a handful of times. The chain employs TRBV6-1 and TRBJ1-1; 8 positions match TRBD1. Germline CDR1 and CDR2: MNHNS and SASEGT. Trimming removed 3 bases from V and 11 bases from J; junction bases left unmatched: 5. This CDR3 is 12 amino acids long. This CDR3 reads CASSDQGARAFF. The CDR3 DNA follows: TGTGCCAGCAGTGATCAGGGGGCGCGTGCTTTCTTT.

As for this clone: Other DNA sequences in this specimen translate into the identical CDR3. The rearrangement links TRBV5-1 to TRBJ2-7, with 7 bases fitting TRBD2. Germline-derived CDR1 and CDR2 are SGHRS and YFSETQ. Unmatched junction bases numbered 3, after V lost 2 bases and J lost 4 bases. This CDR3 has 13 residues. CDR3 DNA sequence: TGCGCCAGCAGCTTAGGAGCGGGGTACGAGCAGTACTTC. Residues: CASSLGAGYEQYF.

The chain is built from TRBV5-1 and TRBJ1-3; a weak D match, TRBD1 (6 bases). The V end was cut by 1 base, the J end by 0 bases, with 11 bases between. Germline-derived CDR1 and CDR2 are SGHRS and YFSETQ. This CDR3 is 16 amino acids long. CDR3 sequence reads: CASSLSGDNSGNTIYF. In DNA form, the CDR3 reads TGCGCCAGCAGCTTGAGTGGGGACAACTCTGGAAACACCATATATTTT.

This chain uses TRBV19 with TRBJ1-5; 10 bases fit TRBD1. Per the germline V gene, CDR1 is LNHDA and CDR2 is SQIVND (reference sequence). The CDR3 has 15 residues. V lost 4 bases and J lost 5; bases outside the gene matches: 5. CDR3 nucleotide sequence: TGTGCCAGTAGTAGATCCGGGACAGGGGATCAGCCCCAGCATTTT. Protein sequence: CASSRSGTGDQPQHF.

This clone came up once. CDR3 DNA sequence: TGTGCCAGCAGTTACGGCCGGGCGGCGGGTCAGCCCCAGCATTTT. As protein: CASSYGRAAGQPQHF. The chain carries TRBV6-6 and TRBJ1-5; no reliable D call. V lost 2 bases and J lost 6, with 14 bases in between. The CDR3 has 15 amino acids. Germline assignment: CDR1 MNHNY and CDR2 SVGAGI (reference sequence).